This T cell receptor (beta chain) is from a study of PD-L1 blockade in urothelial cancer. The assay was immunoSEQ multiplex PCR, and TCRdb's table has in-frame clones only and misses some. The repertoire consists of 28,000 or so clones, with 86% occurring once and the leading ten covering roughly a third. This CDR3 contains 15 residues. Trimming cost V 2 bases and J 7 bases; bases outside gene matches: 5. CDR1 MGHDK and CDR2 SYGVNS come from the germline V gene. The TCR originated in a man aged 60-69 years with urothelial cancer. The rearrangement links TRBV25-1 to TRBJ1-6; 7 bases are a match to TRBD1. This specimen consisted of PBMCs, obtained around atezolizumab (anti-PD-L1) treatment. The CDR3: CASSEHRGGNSPLHF. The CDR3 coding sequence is TGTGCCAGCAGTGAACACAGGGGCGGGAATTCACCCCTCCACTTT.